This T cell receptor (beta chain) originates from a study of CD8+CD57+ T cells in acquired aplastic anemia (dated by TCRdb to the late 2010s). Regarding the study in general: Extracted DNA from sorted CD4+ and CD8+ cells averaged 3.2 ug, ranging from about 0.18 to 27.4 ug. CD8+CD57+ expansion was defined as a frequency above the mean frequency observed in healthy subjects.

This clonotype has a count of ten or more. What this receptor recognizes is not known. No much larger clone is present one base from it, and per-base qualities are unavailable. Patients chosen for sequencing had shown expansion of CD8+CD57+ cells by flow cytometry. Every patient had a diagnosis of severe acquired aplastic anemia based on International Study of Aplastic Anemia and Agranulocytosis and Camitta criteria. Patients had received no therapy at the time of blood sampling. In this study, sorted CD4+ and CD8+ T cells from the blood of healthy subjects and of severe aplastic anemia patients had their TCR repertoires deep-sequenced. Patients were enrolled in the USA under clinicaltrials.gov protocols 00001620, 01623167, 00001397, 00071045, 00081523 and 00961064. Ficoll-Paque density gradient centrifugation was used to isolate peripheral blood mononuclear cells. Before DNA was extracted, CD4+ and CD8+ T cells were sorted using either FACS or magnetic beads.

V loses 10 bases of germline sequence and J loses 1 base, and the interval between the two ends is 19 bases. CDR1 is given as ENHRY and CDR2 as SYGVKD, both from the germline V gene. The CDR3 holds 16 amino acids from the cysteine to the phenylalanine. Only the CDR3 DNA stays, 48 bases, in frame from base 1. General findings and caveats noted by the study authors: Although 25 to 30 CD8+ CDR3 sequences were shared by patients and controls, these sequences appeared highly expressed in patients and within the immunodominant clones of patients. Patients and healthy controls showed no significant difference in CD8+ Simpson's diversity (P=0.060).

Genomic DNA was used as template for profiling of TCR beta VDJ combinations and CDR3 sequences. TCR repertoire sequencing was run on an Illumina HiSeq 2000. The study's own analysis went as follows. TRBV/TRBJ rearrangement plots, CDR3 size and DJ length profiles, and Simpson's diversity index were used to assess repertoires. The most abundant DNA sequence in the deep sequencing data was defined as the immunodominant clone. CDR3 amino acid sequences were checked for sharing across subjects and were also compared against the VDJdb database and published repertoires. TCRdb reran the public reads through fastp at Q25 and MiXCR, keeping productive beta chains. Each record represents a unique CDR3 protein, reported with the most common genes and DNA among its rows. These V and J calls are TCRdb output, not the study's own analysis. The table for this sample lists around 150,000 distinct CDR3 sequences; 70% to 75% of them were counted only once. The ten biggest clones cover around 45% of the sample.

The source is a human donor with aplastic anemia. Recombination linked TRBV10-3 to TRBJ2-2; matching of 6 bases hints at TRBD2 as the D gene. The sequencing sample was made of sorted CD4+, CD8+, or CD8+CD57+ T cells (not recorded which) from PBMCs. The sequence in DNA is TGTGCCAGCCAGACCCCACGGGGAGGGAACACCGGGGAGCTGTTTTTT. It specifies CASQTPRGGNTGELFF.